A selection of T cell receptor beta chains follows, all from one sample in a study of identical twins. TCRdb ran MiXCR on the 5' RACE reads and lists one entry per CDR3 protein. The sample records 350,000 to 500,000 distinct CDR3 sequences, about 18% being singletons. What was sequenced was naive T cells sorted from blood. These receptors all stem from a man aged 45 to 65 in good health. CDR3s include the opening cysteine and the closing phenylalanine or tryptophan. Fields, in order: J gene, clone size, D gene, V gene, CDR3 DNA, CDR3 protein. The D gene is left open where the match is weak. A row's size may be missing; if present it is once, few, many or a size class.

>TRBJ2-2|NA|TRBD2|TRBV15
TGTGCCACCAGCAGAGATATCCAGCGGGGGGTCACCGGGGAGCTGTTTTTT
CATSRDIQRGVTGELFF
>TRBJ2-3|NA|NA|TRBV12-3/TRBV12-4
TGTGCCAGCAGTTTAGAGTCAGGGGCGGATACGCAGTATTTT
CASSLESGADTQYF
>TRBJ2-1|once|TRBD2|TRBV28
TGTGCCAGCAGTTTATCGACTAGCGGGAGGAATGAGCAGTTCTTC
CASSLSTSGRNEQFF
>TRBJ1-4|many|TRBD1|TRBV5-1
TGCGCCAGCAGCAGGACAGGGGGCGTCCCTAATGAAAAACTGTTTTTT
CASSRTGGVPNEKLFF
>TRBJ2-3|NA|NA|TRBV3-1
TGTGCCACGAAGGACAGAGAGAAAGATACGCAGTATTTT
CATKDREKDTQYF
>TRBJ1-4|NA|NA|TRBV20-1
TGCAGTGCTAGGGATAACAGGGTCTTGAATGAAAAACTGTTTTTT
CSARDNRVLNEKLFF
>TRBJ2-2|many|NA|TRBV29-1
TGCAGCGTTGAAGATCGCCTTAGCAACACCGGGGAGCTGTTTTTT
CSVEDRLSNTGELFF
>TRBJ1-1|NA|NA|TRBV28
TGTGCCAGCAGTTTATACTGGGACCGGAACACTGAAGCTTTCTTT
CASSLYWDRNTEAFF
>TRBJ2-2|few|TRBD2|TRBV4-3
TGCGCCAGCAGCCAAGCCCCAGCGGGAGCGAACACCGGGGAGCTGTTTTTT
CASSQAPAGANTGELFF
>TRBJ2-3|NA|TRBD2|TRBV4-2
TGTGCCAGCAGCGAGACTAGCGGGAGATCCAGGGGCACAGATACGCAGTATTTT
CASSETSGRSRGTDTQYF
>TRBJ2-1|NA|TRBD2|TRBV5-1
TGCGCCAGCAGCTTACGGACTAGCGCGAGCGGGGAGCAGTTCTTC
CASSLRTSASGEQFF
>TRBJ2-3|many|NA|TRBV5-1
TGCGCCAGCAGCTCCCGGATCCGAGATACGCAGTATTTT
CASSSRIRDTQYF
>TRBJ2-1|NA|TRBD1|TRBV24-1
TGTGCCACCAGTGATTCAGGACAGGGGGCGTCAGACAATGAGCAGTTCTTC
CATSDSGQGASDNEQFF
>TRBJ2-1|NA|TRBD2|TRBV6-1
TGTGCCAGCAGTCCCCCGGGGAGCGGGAGTAGGGAGCAGTTCTTC
CASSPPGSGSREQFF
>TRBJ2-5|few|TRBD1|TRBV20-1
TGCAGTGCTGACCCAGGGGGCGTCGAGACCCAGTACTTC
CSADPGGVETQYF
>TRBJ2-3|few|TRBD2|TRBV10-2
TGCGCCAGCAGTGAGTCGGGGCTAGCGGGGACTGATACGCAGTATTTT
CASSESGLAGTDTQYF
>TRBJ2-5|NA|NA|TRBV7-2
TGTGCCAGCAGCTTAGACGGGGCGCGGGCGACCCAGTACTTC
CASSLDGARATQYF
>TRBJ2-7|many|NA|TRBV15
TGTGCCACCAGCAGAGATCGGTACGAGCAGTACTTC
CATSRDRYEQYF
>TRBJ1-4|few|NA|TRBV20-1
TGCAGTGCTTCTATCAGGGTAGCAACTAATGAAAAACTGTTTTTT
CSASIRVATNEKLFF
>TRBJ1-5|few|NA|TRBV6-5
TGTGCCAGCAGTTACAGGGGGGATCAGCCCCAGCATTTT
CASSYRGDQPQHF
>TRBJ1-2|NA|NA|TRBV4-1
TGCGCCAGCAGCCAAGGGGTTCTGACAACTTTTGGCTACACCTTC
CASSQGVLTTFGYTF
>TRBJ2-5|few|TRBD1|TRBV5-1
TGCGCCAGCAGCTTGGAGGGCAGGGGGATCGAGACCCAGTACTTC
CASSLEGRGIETQYF
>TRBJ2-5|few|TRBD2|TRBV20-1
TGCAGTGCTAGAGTTGCCGGGAGGGAGACCCAGTACTTC
CSARVAGRETQYF
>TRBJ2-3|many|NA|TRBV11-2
TGTGCCAGCAGCCGAAGGGTGGTGGGCACAGATACGCAGTATTTT
CASSRRVVGTDTQYF
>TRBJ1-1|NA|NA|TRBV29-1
TGCAGCGTTGATGGGGGGGGAACTGAAGCTTTCTTT
CSVDGGGTEAFF
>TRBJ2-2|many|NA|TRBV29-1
TGCAGCTCACATCCACAGCAGTCTTCCGACACCGGGGAGCTGTTTTTT
CSSHPQQSSDTGELFF
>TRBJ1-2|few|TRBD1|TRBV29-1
TGCAGCGTCCTGACAGGGACCCCCTATGGCTACACCTTC
CSVLTGTPYGYTF
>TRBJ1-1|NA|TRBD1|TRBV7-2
TGTGCCAGCAGCTCGGCAATGGACAGGGCTAAAGGCACTGAAGCTTTCTTT
CASSSAMDRAKGTEAFF
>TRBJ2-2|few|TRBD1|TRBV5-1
TGCGCCAGCAGCACGGGGACAGGGTCCGGGGAGCTGTTTTTT
CASSTGTGSGELFF
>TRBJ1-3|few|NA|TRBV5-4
TGTGCCAGCAGCTTGCGGGGAACTGGAAACACCATATATTTT
CASSLRGTGNTIYF
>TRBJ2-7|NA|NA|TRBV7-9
TGTGCCAGCAGCTTAGAGACAGTCACCGAGCAGTACTTC
CASSLETVTEQYF
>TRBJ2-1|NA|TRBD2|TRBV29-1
TGCAGCGTTGAATTAGCGGGGGGGGGCTCCTACAATGAGCAGTTCTTC
CSVELAGGGSYNEQFF
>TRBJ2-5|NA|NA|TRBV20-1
TGCAGTGCTAGCGGGCCGGCGGGGACCCAGTACTTC
CSASGPAGTQYF
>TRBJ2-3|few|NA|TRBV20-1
TGCAGTGCTAGGGGAATCACAGATACGCAGTATTTT
CSARGITDTQYF
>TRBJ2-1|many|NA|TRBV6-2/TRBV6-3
TGTGCCAGCAGTTCCGACAGTGCCTACAATGAGCAGTTCTTC
CASSSDSAYNEQFF
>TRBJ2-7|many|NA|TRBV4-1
TGCGCCAGCAGCCAATTAGGACAAGCCTACGAGCAGTACTTC
CASSQLGQAYEQYF
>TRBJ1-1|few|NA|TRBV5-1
TGCGCCAGCAGCTTGGGACAGTCCTACACTGAAGCTTTCTTT
CASSLGQSYTEAFF
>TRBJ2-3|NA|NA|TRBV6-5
TGTGCCAGCAGATTAGCGGATACGCAGTATTTT
CASRLADTQYF
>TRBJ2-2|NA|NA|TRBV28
TGTGCCAGCAGATGGATCGGGGGCACCGGGGAGCTGTTTTTT
CASRWIGGTGELFF
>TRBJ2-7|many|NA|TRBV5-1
TGCGCCAGCAGCTTGGCGACCCCCTACGAGCAGTACTTC
CASSLATPYEQYF
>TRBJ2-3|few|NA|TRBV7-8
TGTGCCAGCAGGAGGGACCACGGCACAGATACGCAGTATTTT
CASRRDHGTDTQYF
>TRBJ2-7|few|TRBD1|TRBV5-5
TGTGCCAGCAGCGCCGCTCGGACAGGCATCTACGAGCAGTACTTC
CASSAARTGIYEQYF
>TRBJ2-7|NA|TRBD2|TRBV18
TGTGCCAGCTCACCTCGGGAGGGGGGCTCCTACGAGCAGTACTTC
CASSPREGGSYEQYF
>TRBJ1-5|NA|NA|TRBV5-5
TGTGCCAGCAAATGGGGCCTGGGCAATCAGCCCCAGCATTTT
CASKWGLGNQPQHF
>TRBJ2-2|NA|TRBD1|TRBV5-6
TGTGCCAGCAGCGGGACAGGGGGGACCACCGGGGAGCTGTTTTTT
CASSGTGGTTGELFF
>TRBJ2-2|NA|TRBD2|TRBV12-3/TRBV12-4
TGTGCCAGCAGTTTAGTGCCGGGACTAGCGGGGGGTTCGAACACCGGGGAGCTGTTTTTT
CASSLVPGLAGGSNTGELFF
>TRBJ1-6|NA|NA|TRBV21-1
TGTGCCAGCAGCACTCGGTACATAGGAGGGCCACCCCTCCACTTT
CASSTRYIGGPPLHF
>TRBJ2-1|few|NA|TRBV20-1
TGCAGTGCTAGGTTTCGCTACTCCTACAATGAGCAGTTCTTC
CSARFRYSYNEQFF
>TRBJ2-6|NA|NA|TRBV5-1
TGCGCCAGCAGCGGCCGGACAGATTGGAGCTCTGGGGCCAACGTCCTGACTTTC
CASSGRTDWSSGANVLTF
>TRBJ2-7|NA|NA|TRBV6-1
TGTGCCAGCAGACCCGATTTCGGGACCGAGCAGTACTTC
CASRPDFGTEQYF
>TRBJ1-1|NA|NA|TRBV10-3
TGTGCCATCAGTAAAACAGGGCCCGTGGACACTGAAGCTTTCTTT
CAISKTGPVDTEAFF
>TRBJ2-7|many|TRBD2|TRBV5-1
TGCGCCAGCAGCTTTGGACTAGCGTCAGTTGGGTTGTACTTC
CASSFGLASVGLYF
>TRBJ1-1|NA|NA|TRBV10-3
TGTGCCATCAGTGAGTCTGGAGTTTTAGGCACTGAAGCTTTCTTT
CAISESGVLGTEAFF
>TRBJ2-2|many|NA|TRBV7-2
TGTGCCAGCAGCTTAGTCCGAAGCCCTGGGGAGCTGTTTTTT
CASSLVRSPGELFF
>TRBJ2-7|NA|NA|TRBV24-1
TGTGCCACCAGTGAGGAAGGGGGTCCGAACGAGCAGTACTTC
CATSEEGGPNEQYF
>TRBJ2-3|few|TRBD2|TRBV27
TGTGCCAGCAGTTCCGCCCCGGTAGCGGGAGGGGTAGATACGCAGTATTTT
CASSSAPVAGGVDTQYF